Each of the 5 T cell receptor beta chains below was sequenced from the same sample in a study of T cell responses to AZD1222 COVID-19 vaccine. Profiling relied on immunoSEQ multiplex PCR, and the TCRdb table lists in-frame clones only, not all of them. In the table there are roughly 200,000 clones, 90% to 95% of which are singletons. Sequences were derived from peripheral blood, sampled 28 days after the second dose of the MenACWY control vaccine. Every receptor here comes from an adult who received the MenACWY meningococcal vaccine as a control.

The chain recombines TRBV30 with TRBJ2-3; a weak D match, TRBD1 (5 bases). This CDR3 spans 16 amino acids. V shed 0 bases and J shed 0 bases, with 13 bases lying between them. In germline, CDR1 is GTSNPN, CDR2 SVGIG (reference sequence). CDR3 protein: CAWSVQGSPSTDTQYF. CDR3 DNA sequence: TGTGCCTGGAGTGTTCAGGGCTCACCTAGCACAGATACGCAGTATTTT.

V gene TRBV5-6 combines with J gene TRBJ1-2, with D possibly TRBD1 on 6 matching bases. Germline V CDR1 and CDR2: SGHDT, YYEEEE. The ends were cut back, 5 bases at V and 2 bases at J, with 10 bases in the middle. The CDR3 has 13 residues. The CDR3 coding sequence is TGTGCCAGCAGGGCGGACAGAAACTATGGCTACACCTTC. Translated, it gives CASRADRNYGYTF.

CDR3 coding DNA: TGTGCCAGCAGCACCGGACAGGGAGGCGGAAACACCATATATTTT. The encoded protein is CASSTGQGGGNTIYF. V usage is TRBV9 and J usage is TRBJ1-3; 8 bases map to TRBD1. The CDR3 covers 15 residues. Trimming at V came to 4 bases and at J to 4 bases, leaving 7 bases not matched to a gene. Per the germline V gene, CDR1 is SGDLS and CDR2 is YYNGEE. Variable domain in full (rest from reference TRBV9 and TRBJ1-3): DSGVTQTPKHLITATGQRVTLRCSPRSGDLSVYWYQQSLDQGLQFLIQYYNGEERAKGNILERFSAQQFPDLHSELNLSSLELGDSALYFCASSTGQGGGNTIYFGEGSWLTVV.

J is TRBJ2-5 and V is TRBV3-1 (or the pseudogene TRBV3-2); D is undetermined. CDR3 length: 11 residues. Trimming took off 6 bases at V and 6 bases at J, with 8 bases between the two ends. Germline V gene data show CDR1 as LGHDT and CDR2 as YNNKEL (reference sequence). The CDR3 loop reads CASRSSQTQYF. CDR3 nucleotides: TGTGCCAGCAGGTCGTCCCAGACCCAGTACTTC.

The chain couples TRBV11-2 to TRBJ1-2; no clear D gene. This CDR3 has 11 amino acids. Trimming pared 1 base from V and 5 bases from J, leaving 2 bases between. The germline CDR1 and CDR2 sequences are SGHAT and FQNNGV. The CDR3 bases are TGTGCCAGCAGCTTAGGGTATGGCTACACCTTC. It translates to CASSLGYGYTF. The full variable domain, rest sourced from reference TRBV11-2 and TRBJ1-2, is EAGVAQSPRYKIIEKRQSVAFWCNPISGHATLYWYQQILGQGPKLLIQFQNNGVVDDSQLPKDRFSAERLKGVDSTLKIQPAKLEDSAVYLCASSLGYGYTFGSGTRLTVV.